The T cell receptor (beta chain) described here comes from a study of regulatory T cells in long-lasting Graves disease (dated by TCRdb to the early 2020s). Some background on the complete study: Antithyroid drugs had been taken for less than 3 months by newly diagnosed Graves' disease patients. The study was registered as a clinical trial and conducted in China. Patients with persistent Graves' disease were compared with patients with newly diagnosed Graves' disease using TCR sequencing and RNA sequencing of peripheral blood. A total of some 33 samples were covered by TCR sequencing, comprising around 13 persistent and approximately 20 newly diagnosed Graves' disease patients.

Inclusive of the bounding cysteine and phenylalanine, the CDR3 is 15 residues long. Of all the DNA, just the CDR3 is kept, 45 bases in frame from base 1. CDR1 is given as KGHDR and CDR2 as SFDVKD, both from the germline V gene. A distance of 12 bases separates the germline ends of V and J, which lose 3 bases and 4 bases respectively. The library relied on multiplex PCR. The sample was run on an Illumina HiSeq 4000. TCR beta libraries were built with iRepertoire HTBI primers and Arm-PCR amplification of CDR3 regions. Before sequencing, the PCR products underwent gel purification. The original pipeline was this. Gene usage analysis of CDR3 amino acid clonotypes relied on the 60 or so TRBV and 12 to 15 TRBJ segments identified across samples. COPE and FqMerger were used to merge the filtered high-quality paired reads into contigs. BLAST was used to align contigs to IMGT TRBV, TRBD and TRBJ reference genes, with CDR3 defined following IMGT. Clonotypes above 0.1% frequency were classified as highly expanded clones. Shannon entropy was used to measure repertoire diversity, and the Gini coefficient was used to measure V-J evenness. Clonotypes shared by more than one individual were considered public. The public reads were reanalyzed by TCRdb: fastp trimming at Q25, MiXCR alignment, in-frame beta chains only. Entries are consolidated by CDR3 protein sequence, retaining the most common genes and DNA. The V and J calls were determined by TCRdb, not by the authors. A total of about 500,000 distinct CDR3 sequences appear in this sample, around 12% of them only once. Jointly, the top ten make up about 8.3% of the sample.

Sample time point, as interpreted from the label and publication: newly diagnosed GD, antithyroid drugs for less than 3 months. RNA was extracted from PBMCs in TRIzol for both TCR sequencing and RNA sequencing. The diagnosis of Graves' disease was made according to American Thyroid Association guidelines. The patients came from an endocrinology department in Xi'an, China. From each patient, around 9.3 milliliters of peripheral blood was collected into an EDTA anticoagulant tube. Ficoll Paque Plus density gradient separation was used to isolate PBMCs, and no further T cell sorting was performed. An Agilent 2100 Bioanalyzer and agarose gel were used to check RNA quality, while a NanoDrop 2000 measured RNA concentration. The paper's findings and limits, for the study overall: Sequencing and analysis were restricted to the TCR beta chain. As a limitation, the authors acknowledged that the small sample size may reduce accuracy. More public clonotypes were shared among persistent patients (roughly 2,700) than among newly diagnosed patients (966). Persistent Graves' disease patients showed lower TCR Shannon entropy and fewer highly expanded clones than newly diagnosed patients, suggesting clonal expansion. TRBV28, TRBJ1-2 and TRBJ2-5 were preferentially used in persistent disease, while TRBV20-1 and TRBJ2-1 were favored in newly diagnosed disease. The study examined only peripheral blood because the primary lesion, thyroid tissue, could not be accessed.

On this clonotype itself: Its binding antigen is unknown. No qualities accompany the bases; no much larger clone lies one base away.

This sample also appeared in a second study, on T cells in Graves' hyperthyroidism and ophthalmopathy. As described in the second report: A patient counted as having stable Graves' hyperthyroidism if no progression to ophthalmopathy occurred over 18 months of follow-up. Hyperthyroidism patients were newly diagnosed, with disease duration under 2 months, and aged 18 to 65 years. Exclusion was applied to patients with uncontrolled infections, other autoimmune diseases, pregnancy or lactation. Diagnoses were established on the basis of clinical symptoms, serum thyroxine and TRAb, thyroid ultrasound, and orbital computed tomography. The first round of RT-PCR for the TCR CDR3 was performed with the HTBI primer set and the Qiagen OneStep RT-PCR kit. Blood samples also contained most of the expanded thyroid clonotypes (frequency above 0.001), which suggests that blood repertoires may reflect thyroid immune responses. A 13 V-J signature model separated ophthalmopathy from stable hyperthyroidism, with around 88% sensitivity and roughly 82% specificity in cross-validation and 80%/75% in testing. In validation, the model predicted progression to ophthalmopathy with roughly 66% sensitivity and around 72% specificity, a median of approximately 6.7 months before onset. To identify distinguishing TCR V-J signatures, a discovery cohort of 90 to 100 patients was used, comprising 40 to 45 with Graves' ophthalmopathy and around 57 with stable Graves' hyperthyroidism. Prospective prediction of ophthalmopathy was tested in an independent validation cohort of some 20 hyperthyroidism patients and around 16 patients who later progressed to ophthalmopathy. The approximately 100 discovery patients were randomly divided into training and test sets at a 7:3 ratio. In addition, the study compared T-cell repertoires in thyroid tissue and in blood from several Graves' hyperthyroidism patients. Following sampling, methimazole starting at 30 mg daily was given to hyperthyroidism patients, and high-dose intravenous methylprednisolone was given to ophthalmopathy patients. The libraries were constructed in a second round of multiplex PCR and then size-selected and purified. Sequencing of the libraries was done on an Illumina HiSeq2000 using paired-end 100 bp reads. SOAPnuke was used to process the raw data, with reads discarded if the reads contained adapters or uncalled bases, had a mean Phred below 15, or lacked an exact constant-primer or identifier match. COPE v1.2.5 was used to merge the high-quality paired reads, and each unique nucleotide sequence was defined as a clonotype. MiTCR v1.1 was used to align the clonotypes against IMGT TRBV, TRBD and TRBJ reference segments. The analysis included only V-J combinations with a frequency above 0.0001, which together covered approximately 99% of the repertoires. A TCS score was defined as the ratio between F50 (clonal expansion) and ExV (chaos), using BLOSUM62-based TCRdist between CDR3 peptides within each V-J. Welch's t-statistics and random forest reduced around 520 V-J features to under 15, which were used in a naive Bayes classifier (R e1071). Sample size was not statistically predetermined, and blinding of investigators to group allocation was not performed. The paper reports TCR Vbeta CDR3 sequencing of some 140 peripheral blood samples: around 45 ophthalmopathy, about 75 hyperthyroidism and around 17 progressor patients.

The sample in question was peripheral blood mononuclear cells (PBMCs), obtained at new diagnosis, from a patient treated with antithyroid drugs. This TCR was sampled from a woman in her thirties with Graves disease. Donor details come from another sample of the same person, matched by shared clones. This chain joins TRBV24-1 to TRBJ2-1, with no reliable assignment of the D segment. At the DNA level, the sequence is TGTGCCACCAGTGATCCCCTCCCTGGGTACAATGAGCAGTTCTTC. Its protein is CATSDPLPGYNEQFF.